Below, one T cell receptor beta chain is given with its context. This entry is derived from a study of T-cell reconstitution after alpha-beta-depleted transplantation in children. Unique molecular identifiers tagged the TCRbeta library. TCRdb called the PCR reads again in MiXCR, with one record for every CDR3 protein. The sample yields approximately 350,000 distinct CDR3 sequences, approximately 10% seen once. Germline-derived CDR1 and CDR2 are MGHRA and YSYEKL. The V end was cut by 0 bases, the J end by 1 base, with 10 bases between. The CDR3 is made up of 16 amino acids. The chain joins TRBV4-1 to TRBJ2-1, with D uncertain. The source was PBMCs from the stem cell graft donor, collected from the stem cell graft. The TCR originated in a human donor who donated a stem cell graft to a child with acute lymphoblastic leukemia. The CDR3 DNA is TGCGCCAGCAGCCAAGACGGAAGAAAGTCCTACAATGAGCAGTTCTTC. Translating it yields CASSQDGRKSYNEQFF.